A selection of T cell receptor beta chains follows, all from one sample in a study of blood T cell repertoires in COVID-19. Assay: immunoSEQ multiplex PCR; the TCRdb copy retains only in-frame clones and omits some. This sample has a few hundred thousand clones; roughly 84% occur once, and the top ten carry 2.5% to 3%. The sequencing sample was made of PBMCs or T cells enriched from blood (not recorded which). Source of these receptors: a woman in her 30s who had recovered from COVID-19. Each CDR3 is given with its conserved first and last residue. D genes are given only for firm matches. Clone size is stated in some rows and not others, as once, few, many or a class when expanded.

j_call clone_size v_call d_call cdr3_nt cdr3_aa
TRBJ1-2 - TRBV18 - TGTGCCAGCTCACCCGGAGACAGGTTATATGGCTACACCTTC CASSPGDRLYGYTF
TRBJ1-5 once TRBV5-1 TRBD1 TGCGCCAGCAGCGCGACAGGGTTCGGTCAGCCCCAGCATTTT CASSATGFGQPQHF
TRBJ2-1 - TRBV19 TRBD2 TGTGCCAGTAGTATAGTGGGCGGGGGGGCATTCTACAATGAGCAGTTCTTC CASSIVGGGAFYNEQFF
TRBJ2-2 - TRBV28 - TGTGCCAGCAGTTTGGAGGGAATTTACACCGGGGAGCTGTTTTTT CASSLEGIYTGELFF
TRBJ1-1 - TRBV7-9 - TGTGCCAGCAGCTTACTAGGCACTGAAGCTTTCTTT CASSLLGTEAFF
TRBJ1-6 - TRBV5-3 TRBD1 TGTGCCAGAAGCCTTGGACAGGGGGCAAATTCACCCCTCCACTTT CARSLGQGANSPLHF
TRBJ2-1 - TRBV3-1/TRBV3-2 TRBD2 TGTGCCAGCAGCCTCACCCTGACTGGCGGGAGATACAATGAGCAGTTCTTC CASSLTLTGGRYNEQFF
TRBJ2-1 - TRBV21-1 - TGTGCCAGCAGCGACAGGGGGAAGTTCTTC CASSDRGKFF
TRBJ2-7 once TRBV21-1 - TGTGCCAGCAGCTTGACAGGGGTTTATGCCTACGAGCAGTACTTC CASSLTGVYAYEQYF
TRBJ2-7 - TRBV5-4 TRBD2 TGTGCCAGCAGCTCCGGGACTAGCGGGAACTACGAGCAGTACTTC CASSSGTSGNYEQYF
TRBJ1-2 - TRBV10-3 TRBD1 TGTGCCATCAGCGGGACAGTTAACTATGGCTACACCTTC CAISGTVNYGYTF
TRBJ1-3 - TRBV19 - TGTGCCAGCATGACTTTAATCTCTGGAAACACCATATATTTT CASMTLISGNTIYF
TRBJ2-3 - TRBV19 TRBD2 TGTGCCAGTAGAACTACTAGCGGGGCCACAGATACGCAGTATTTT CASRTTSGATDTQYF
TRBJ2-7 - TRBV28 - TGTGCCAGCAGTTGGAGGGGCTCCTACGAGCAGTACTTC CASSWRGSYEQYF
TRBJ2-1 - TRBV10-3 TRBD2 TGTGCCATCAGTGAACTACCTGGGACTAGCGGGAGTCACCCCTACAATGAGCAGTTCTTC CAISELPGTSGSHPYNEQFF
TRBJ2-5 - TRBV2 - TGTGCCAGCAGTGATCGGTTCGTACGGCAAGAGACCCAGTACTTC CASSDRFVRQETQYF
TRBJ2-4 - TRBV10-3 TRBD2 TGTGCCATCAGTGAGACTAGCGGGAGATTCGGGGACATTCAGTACTTC CAISETSGRFGDIQYF
TRBJ2-3 - TRBV12-5 - TGTGCTAGTGGTTTACGGAGGGAAGTCACAGATACGCAGTATTTT CASGLRREVTDTQYF
TRBJ1-2 - TRBV5-6 TRBD1 TGTGCCAGTTACAAGCCGGGACAGGCAGACTATGGCTACACCTTC CASYKPGQADYGYTF
TRBJ2-1 - TRBV6-1 - TGTGCCAGCAGTGAAGTGGGGCCCCGTGGGGAGCAGTTCTTC CASSEVGPRGEQFF
TRBJ2-7 - TRBV3-1/TRBV3-2 TRBD2 TGTGCCAGCAGCCAAGCCGGGCCTAGCGGGCGCGAGCAGTACTTC CASSQAGPSGREQYF
TRBJ2-5 - TRBV6-5 - TGTGCCAGCAGTTACCAGGGTGGAGAGACCCAGTACTTC CASSYQGGETQYF
TRBJ2-2 - TRBV5-1 TRBD1 TGCGCCAGCAGCCCCGGGCAGGGGGCGATCTCCGGGGAGCTGTTTTTT CASSPGQGAISGELFF
TRBJ1-6 - TRBV3-1/TRBV3-2 - TGTGCCAGCAGCCAAGATAAAGGCAGGGTGGAATCACCCCTCCACTTT CASSQDKGRVESPLHF
TRBJ1-2 - TRBV11-2 TRBD1 TGTGCCAGCAGCACCCAGACAGGGGGCTATGGCTACACCTTC CASSTQTGGYGYTF
TRBJ2-1 - TRBV28 - TGTGCCAGCAGTGGCGCCGACTCCAGCTCCTACAATGAGCAGTTCTTC CASSGADSSSYNEQFF
TRBJ1-5 few TRBV5-5 - TGTGCCAGCAGCGCCCACCAGGGGCTCAATCAGCCCCAGCATTTT CASSAHQGLNQPQHF
TRBJ1-2 - TRBV14 - TGTGCCAGCAGCCACAGTGGGGCTGTCGGCTACACCTTC CASSHSGAVGYTF
TRBJ2-2 - TRBV2 TRBD1 TGTGCCAGCAGGTACCAGGGGGCGGCGAACACCGGGGAGCTGTTTTTT CASRYQGAANTGELFF
TRBJ2-1 once TRBV2 - TGTGCCAGCAGGAGGGACTCCTACAATGAGCAGTTCTTC CASRRDSYNEQFF
TRBJ2-3 - TRBV19 TRBD2 TGTGCCAGTAGTAGGCATCCCCCCAGCGGGACTTCAGATACGCAGTATTTT CASSRHPPSGTSDTQYF